The subject of this entry is one T cell receptor (beta chain). This receptor's antigen is unknown. Base qualities are not recorded, but no much larger clone differs from it by a single base. The label giving this sample's time point can be read as: blood sample drawn before combined kidney and bone marrow transplant. Thawed PBMCs were FACS-sorted into unstimulated Tregs (CD4+CD25+CD127-), CD4+ non-Tregs (CD4+CD25-), CD4 cells and CD8 cells. The patients were a few recipients of combined kidney and bone marrow transplants from the ITN036ST trial, and samples were available only for these trial subjects. Healthy control blood was separated into PBMCs by Ficoll density gradient and cryopreserved, and patient PBMCs were collected both before and after transplant. V lost 0 bases and J lost 2 bases, and the count of bases not matched to a germline gene is 20. The CDR3 holds 20 amino acids from the cysteine to the phenylalanine. The DNA shown is the 60-base CDR3, in frame from base 1. According to the germline V gene (reference sequence), CDR1 reads GTSNPN and CDR2 reads SVGIG.

This specimen comes from a study of Tregs in tolerant kidney transplant recipients (dated by TCRdb to between 2018 and 2021). About the investigation overall: The transplants used related donors with nonmyeloablative bone marrow transplantation, and mixed chimerism in the human trials was transient. The study used TCRbeta sequencing to identify donor-specific regulatory T cells before combined kidney and bone marrow transplantation, then tracked those cells after transplant. Points the paper makes about the study in general: Biological reproducibility was not directly addressed, though technical replication error appeared minimal. Expanding Tregs with activated donor B cells appeared to identify the most biologically relevant and donor-specific TCRbeta repertoire. PCR primers changed over time for some patients, so nucleotide-level comparison across those patients' samples was not possible. Because only a small number of patients were included, the study had limitations, and the results will need to be validated in larger populations as well as under other immunosuppression protocols. Donor-specific Treg expansion was found to exceed global Treg expansion in tolerant patients, suggesting antigen-driven rather than nonspecific expansion.

For TCRbeta CDR3 sequencing, genomic DNA from the sorted cells was extracted using the QIAGEN DNeasy Blood and Tissue Kit. High-throughput TCRbeta CDR3 sequencing, including PCR amplification with bias correction and internal controls, was performed commercially through immunoSEQ. The paper's processing steps were these. Unique productive TCRbeta sequences were defined by CDR3 nucleotide sequence when primers matched and otherwise by CDR3 amino acid sequence together with Vbeta and Jbeta genes. To correct for sorting error, sequences found in more than one sorted population at a frequency ratio of 2:1 or less were discarded, and the remaining shared sequences were assigned to the population with the higher frequency. A sequence was defined as donor-reactive if the sequence was expanded at least 5-fold in CFSE-low cells compared with unstimulated cells and had a frequency of at least 0.01% in CFSE-low cells. Jensen-Shannon divergence, calculated on the top 100 TCRbeta sequences ranked by frequency, was used to quantify repertoire divergence. For any sample with multiple sequencing runs, sorting error was corrected in each run separately before the runs were pooled. TCRdb took this table from immuneACCESS and kept in-frame rearrangements with V and J called. Such tables lack part of the clones; where checked against another copy, unresolved V genes explain under half of the gap, and the rest is unexplained. From that table come the V and J calls and clone size; the DNA was used to work out D and trimming. The sample table lists roughly 99,000 clones, under 95% of them with a count of one. 0.46% of the sample lies in the top ten.

The rearrangement combines TRBV30 with TRBJ2-7; TRBD2 aligns with 9 central bases. The source is a human donor who received a combined kidney and bone marrow transplant. The sequenced sample was CD4+ T cells from blood, obtained before the transplant. This receptor carries the CDR3 CAWSVPGGRSASGDTYEQYF. The bases are TGTGCCTGGAGTGTACCTGGGGGTAGGTCGGCTAGCGGGGATACCTACGAGCAGTACTTC.